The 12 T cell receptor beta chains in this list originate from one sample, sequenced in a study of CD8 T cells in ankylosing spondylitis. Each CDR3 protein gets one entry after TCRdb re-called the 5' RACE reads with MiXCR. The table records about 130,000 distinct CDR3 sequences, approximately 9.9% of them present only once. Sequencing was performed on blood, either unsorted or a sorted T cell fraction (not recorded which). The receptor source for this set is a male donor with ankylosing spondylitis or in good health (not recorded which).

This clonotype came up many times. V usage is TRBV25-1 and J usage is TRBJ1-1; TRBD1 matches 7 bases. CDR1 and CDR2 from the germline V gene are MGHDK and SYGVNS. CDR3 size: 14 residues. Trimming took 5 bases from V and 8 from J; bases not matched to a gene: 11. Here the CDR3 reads CASSTTGRGSEAFF. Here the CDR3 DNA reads TGTGCCAGCAGTACGACAGGGAGGGGATCCGAAGCTTTCTTT.

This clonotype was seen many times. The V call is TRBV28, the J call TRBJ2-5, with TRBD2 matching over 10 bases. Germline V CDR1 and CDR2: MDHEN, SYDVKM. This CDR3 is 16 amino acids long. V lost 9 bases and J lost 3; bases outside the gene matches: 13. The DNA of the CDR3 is TGTGCCAGTAATATTCGAAGCGGGAGGGGTAAAGAGACCCAGTACTTC. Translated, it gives CASNIRSGRGKETQYF.

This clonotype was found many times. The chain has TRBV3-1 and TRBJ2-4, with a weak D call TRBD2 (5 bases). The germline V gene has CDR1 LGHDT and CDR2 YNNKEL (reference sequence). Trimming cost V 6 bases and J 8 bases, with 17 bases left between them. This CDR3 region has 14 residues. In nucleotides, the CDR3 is TGTGCCAGCAGTCACCCGGGATCCAAGGACATTCAGTACTTC. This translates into CASSHPGSKDIQYF. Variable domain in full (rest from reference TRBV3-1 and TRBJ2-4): DTAVSQTPKYLVTQMGNDKSIKCEQNLGHDTMYWYKQDSKKFLKIMFSYNNKELIINETVPNRFSPKSPDKAHLNLHINSLELGDSAVYFCASSHPGSKDIQYFGAGTRLSVL.

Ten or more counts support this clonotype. The DNA for the CDR3 is TGCAGTGCGCTGACTAGCGGGAAATACGAGCAGTACTTC. Translation gives CSALTSGKYEQYF. This sequence joins TRBV20-1 and TRBJ2-7; 11 bases fit TRBD2. Germline V gene sequence: CDR1 DFQATT, CDR2 SNEGSKA (reference sequence). Trimming removed 6 bases from V and 4 bases from J; junction bases left unmatched: 5. The CDR3 runs to 13 residues.

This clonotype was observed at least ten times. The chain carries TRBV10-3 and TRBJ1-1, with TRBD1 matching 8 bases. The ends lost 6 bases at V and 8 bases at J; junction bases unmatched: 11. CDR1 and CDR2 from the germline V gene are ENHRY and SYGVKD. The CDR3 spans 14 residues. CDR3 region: CAISGQGGTLEAFF. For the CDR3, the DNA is TGTGCCATCAGCGGACAGGGCGGAACACTAGAAGCTTTCTTT.

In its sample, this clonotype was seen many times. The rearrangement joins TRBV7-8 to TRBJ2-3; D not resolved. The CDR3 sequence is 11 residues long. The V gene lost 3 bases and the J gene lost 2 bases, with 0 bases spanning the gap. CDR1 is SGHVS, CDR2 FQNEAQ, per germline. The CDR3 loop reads CASSFTDTQYF. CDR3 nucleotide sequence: TGTGCCAGCAGCTTCACAGATACGCAGTATTTT.

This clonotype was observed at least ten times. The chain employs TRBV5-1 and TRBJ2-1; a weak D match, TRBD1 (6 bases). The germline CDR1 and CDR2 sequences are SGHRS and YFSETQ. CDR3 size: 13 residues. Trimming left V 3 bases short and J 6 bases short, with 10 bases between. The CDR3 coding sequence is TGCGCCAGCAGCTCACGGACAGTCAATGAGCAGTTCTTC. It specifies CASSSRTVNEQFF. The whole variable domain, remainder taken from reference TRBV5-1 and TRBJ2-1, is KAGVTQTPRYLIKTRGQQVTLSCSPISGHRSVSWYQQTPGQGLQFLFEYFSETQRNKGNFPGRFSGRQFSNSRSEMNVSTLELGDSALYLCASSSRTVNEQFFGPGTRLTVL.

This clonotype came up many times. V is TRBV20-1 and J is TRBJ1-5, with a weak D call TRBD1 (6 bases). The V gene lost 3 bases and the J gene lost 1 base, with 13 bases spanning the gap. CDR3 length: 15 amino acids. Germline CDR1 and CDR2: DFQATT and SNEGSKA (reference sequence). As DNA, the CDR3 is TGCAGTGCTAGTCCAGGGGCGGGGAGCAATCAGCCCCAGCATTTT. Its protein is CSASPGAGSNQPQHF.

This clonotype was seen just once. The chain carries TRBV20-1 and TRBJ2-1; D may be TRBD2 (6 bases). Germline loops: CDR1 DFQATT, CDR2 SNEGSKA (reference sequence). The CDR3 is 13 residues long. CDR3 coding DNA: TGCAGCGCAACTCGCGGGAATTTTAATGAGCAGTTCTTC. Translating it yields CSATRGNFNEQFF.

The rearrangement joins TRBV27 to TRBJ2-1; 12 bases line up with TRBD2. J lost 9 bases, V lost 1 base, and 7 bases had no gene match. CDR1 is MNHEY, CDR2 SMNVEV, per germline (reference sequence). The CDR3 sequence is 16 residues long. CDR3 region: CASSLWPSGGGGEQFF. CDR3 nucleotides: TGTGCCAGCAGTTTATGGCCTAGCGGGGGGGGAGGTGAGCAGTTCTTC.

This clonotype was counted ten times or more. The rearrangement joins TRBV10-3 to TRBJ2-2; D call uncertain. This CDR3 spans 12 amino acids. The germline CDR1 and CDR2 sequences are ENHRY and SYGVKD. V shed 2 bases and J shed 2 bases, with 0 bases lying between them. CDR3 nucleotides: TGTGCCATCAGTGAGAACACCGGGGAGCTGTTTTTT. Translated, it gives CAISENTGELFF.

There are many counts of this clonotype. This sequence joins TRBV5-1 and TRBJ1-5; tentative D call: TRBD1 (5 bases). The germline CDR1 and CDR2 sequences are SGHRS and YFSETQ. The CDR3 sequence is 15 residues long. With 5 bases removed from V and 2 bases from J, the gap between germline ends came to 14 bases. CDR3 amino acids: CASREALGGNQPQHF. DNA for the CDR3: TGCGCCAGCAGAGAAGCCCTGGGGGGCAATCAGCCCCAGCATTTT.